This TCR beta chain was captured by sequencing in a study of siplizumab effects on memory and regulatory T cells. A note on this clone: Its specificity is not known.

The study, taken as a whole, reports: For mappable alloreactive CD4+ clones, the mean Treg-derived fraction was approximately 69% with siplizumab and about 26% in controls. Proliferating siplizumab-culture Treg suppressive function went unconfirmed.

V lost 3 bases to trimming and J lost 6 bases; unmatched junction nucleotides: 0. This CDR3 spans 12 amino acids. Germline CDR1 is SGHRS and CDR2 is YFSETQ. Clones were read by immunoSEQ multiplex PCR, and TCRdb kept only the in-frame ones, dropping some. The sample yields 85,000 to 130,000 clones, about 90% seen once. This chain connects TRBV5-1 to TRBJ2-7; 10 nucleotides line up with TRBD1. Sequencing was carried out using Tregs sorted from blood. The sequence was collected from a human donor in good health. For the CDR3, the DNA is TGCGCCAGCAGCTGGACAGGGGGCGAGCAGTACTTC. This encodes CASSWTGGEQYF. The whole variable domain, remainder taken from reference TRBV5-1 and TRBJ2-7, is KAGVTQTPRYLIKTRGQQVTLSCSPISGHRSVSWYQQTPGQGLQFLFEYFSETQRNKGNFPGRFSGRQFSNSRSEMNVSTLELGDSALYLCASSWTGGEQYFGPGTRLTVT.